These 2 T cell receptor beta chains originate from one sample sequenced in a study of shared clonotypes between healthy human individuals. The repertoire was sequenced with immunoSEQ multiplex PCR; TCRdb's copy has only in-frame clones and lacks some. Of about 1,500,000 clones in the sample, approximately 97% were seen once. Material: naive CD4+ T cells sorted from blood. Documented subset: CD45RA+ positively selected. These TCRs come from a man aged 30-40 years in good health.

The chain combines TRBV10-2 with TRBJ1-2, with TRBD1 identical over 9 bases. Germline V gene lookup returns CDR1 WSHSY and CDR2 SAAADI. The CDR3 contains 16 residues. The junction had 10 bases not matched to a gene; V was cut back by 0 bases and J by 8 bases. CDR3 DNA sequence: TGCGCCAGCAGTGAGTCGAATAGGGGACAGGGAAGGGGCTACACCTTC. As protein: CASSESNRGQGRGYTF.

Points on this clone: The sample has other DNA sequences that encode this CDR3 too. The chain carries TRBV5-1 and TRBJ1-4; no reliable D call. Germline CDR1 is SGHRS and CDR2 is YFSETQ. This CDR3 region has 14 residues. Trimming pared 4 bases from V and 8 bases from J, leaving 15 bases between. CDR3 DNA: TGCGCCAGCAGCCCCGGGGAGACGGGCGAAAAACTGTTTTTT. It encodes CASSPGETGEKLFF.